This TCR beta chain was documented in a study of metastatic and nonmetastatic thyroid tumors. The wider study: Thyroid patients, malignant and benign, had repertoires compared across blood and tumor or nodule tissue. Study outcomes and limitations: Malignant tumors reportedly showed significantly higher TCR beta diversity than benign nodules in both blood and tumor.

Trimming took 5 bases from V and 2 from J; bases not matched to a gene: 9. Germline values: CDR1 DFQATT, CDR2 SNEGSKA (reference sequence). The CDR3 is made up of 15 amino acids. In the original workflow: The study's classifier, a distant-metastasis tool for papillary thyroid cancer, was built using CDR3 differences across clinicopathological groups. TCRdb redid the clone calls on the PCR reads using MiXCR. It is TCRdb's table, rather than the study itself, that gives the V and J calls and clone size. The sample yields some 11,000 clones, around 30% seen once. No treatment of any kind had been given to any patient before thyroid surgery. Remarks on this clone: Its antigen is currently unknown.

The sequence derives from a female donor with papillary thyroid cancer or a benign thyroid nodule (not recorded which). Some clones in this sample may be carry-over from other donors' samples. The sample taken for sequencing was tumor tissue. The chain combines TRBV20-1 with TRBJ2-3; TRBD2 aligns across 8 bases. In nucleotides, the CDR3 is TGCAGTGCTTTGACTAGCGTGGGATTCACAGATACGCAGTATTTT. Translating it yields CSALTSVGFTDTQYF.